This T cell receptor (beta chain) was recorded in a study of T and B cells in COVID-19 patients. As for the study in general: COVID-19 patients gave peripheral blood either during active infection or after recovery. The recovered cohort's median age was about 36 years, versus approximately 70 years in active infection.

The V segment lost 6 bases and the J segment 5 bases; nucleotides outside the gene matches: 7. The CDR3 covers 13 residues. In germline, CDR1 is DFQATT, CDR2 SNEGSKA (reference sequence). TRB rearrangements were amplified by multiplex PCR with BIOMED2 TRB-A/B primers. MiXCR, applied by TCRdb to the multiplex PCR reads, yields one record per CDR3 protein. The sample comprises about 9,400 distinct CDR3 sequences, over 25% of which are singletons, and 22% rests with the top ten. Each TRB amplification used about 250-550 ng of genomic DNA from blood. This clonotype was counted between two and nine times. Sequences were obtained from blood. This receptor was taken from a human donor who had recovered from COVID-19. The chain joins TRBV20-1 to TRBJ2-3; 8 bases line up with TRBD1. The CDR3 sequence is CSAFTGGGDTQYF. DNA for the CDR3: TGCAGTGCCTTTACAGGGGGTGGAGATACGCAGTATTTT.